The sequence of this TCR beta chain was determined in a study of cytomegalovirus exposure and HLA in healthy donors. This PCR relied on a set of 60 Vbeta primers and 13 Jbeta primers. Profiling relied on immunoSEQ multiplex PCR, and the TCRdb table lists in-frame clones only, not all of them. Here the sample spans 52,000 or so clones, 77% being singletons. This clone was seen a single time. This receptor was identified in a woman between 35 and 50 years old in good health and CMV-seropositive. Sample: PBMCs.

The CDR3 loop reads CASSQSGQPNTGELFF. The CDR3, as DNA: TGCGCCAGCAGCCAGTCGGGACAGCCAAACACCGGGGAGCTGTTTTTT. This sequence joins TRBV4-1 and TRBJ2-2; 7 bases fit TRBD1. V was clipped by 3 bases and J by 2 bases; unmatched bases: 6. The V gene's germline CDR1 is MGHRA and CDR2 YSYEKL. The CDR3 covers 16 residues.